This T cell receptor beta chain derives from a study of naive CD8 T cells in extremely preterm neonates. CDR1 is SGHTA and CDR2 is FQGTGA in the germline V gene. The CDR3 has 13 residues. The V segment lost 4 bases and the J segment 6 bases; nucleotides outside the gene matches: 0. A word on this clone: Its antigen remains unidentified.

Extremely preterm deliveries at 23-27 weeks of gestation provided the preterm samples. General observations from the study: Term neonates 0.4% to 0.5%, young children 0.03%, adults roughly 0.01%; preterm neonates shared approximately 2.5%. Preterm CDR3s were shorter than older groups', with fewer N additions and less trimming.

The data were produced by immunoSEQ multiplex PCR, yet TCRdb's version contains in-frame clones alone and is incomplete. Of 21,000 or so clones listed, around 88% are singletons. The origin of this receptor is a boy who was born preterm. The sequenced sample consisted of naive CD8+ T cells from cord blood. The chain links TRBV7-3 to TRBJ2-1, with TRBD1 matching over 10 bases. The CDR3 here is CASSWTGGNEQFF. CDR3 coding DNA: TGTGCCAGCAGCTGGACAGGGGGCAATGAGCAGTTCTTC.